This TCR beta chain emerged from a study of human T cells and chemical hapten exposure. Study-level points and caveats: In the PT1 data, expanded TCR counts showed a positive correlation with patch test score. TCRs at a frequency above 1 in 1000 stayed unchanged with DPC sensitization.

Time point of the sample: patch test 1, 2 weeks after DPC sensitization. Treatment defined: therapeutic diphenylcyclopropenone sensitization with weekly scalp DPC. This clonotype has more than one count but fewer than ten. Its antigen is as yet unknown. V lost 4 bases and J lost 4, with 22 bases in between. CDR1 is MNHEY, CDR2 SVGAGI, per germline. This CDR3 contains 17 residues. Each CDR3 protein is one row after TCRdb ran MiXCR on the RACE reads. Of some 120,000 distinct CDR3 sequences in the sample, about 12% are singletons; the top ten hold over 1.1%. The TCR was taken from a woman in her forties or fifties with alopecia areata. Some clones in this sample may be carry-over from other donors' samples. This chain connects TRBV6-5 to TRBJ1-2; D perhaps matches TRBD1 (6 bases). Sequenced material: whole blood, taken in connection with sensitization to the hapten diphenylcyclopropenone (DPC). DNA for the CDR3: TGTGCCAGCAGTTCCCTCTCCTCGACAGGTCGCTCCTATGGCTACACCTTC. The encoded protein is CASSSLSSTGRSYGYTF.